The clone carrying this TCR beta chain was seen only a few times. The antigen is not known. TCRdb re-called the RT-PCR reads with MiXCR, one entry per CDR3 protein. The repertoire consists of just over 300,000 distinct CDR3 sequences, with roughly a fifth occurring once and the leading ten covering roughly a tenth. The data derive from a study of response to subunit inactivated influenza vaccine. Study results and limitations: There was a suggestion from the authors that each seasonal influenza vaccination recruits few new T cells.

This CDR3 has 15 amino acids. The V gene lost 6 bases and the J gene lost 3 bases, with 14 bases spanning the gap. V and J are TRBV12-3 or TRBV12-4 and TRBJ2-2; D call uncertain. The source is a man aged 50-75 years who received an inactivated influenza vaccine. The sample in question was PBMCs from blood, obtained 21 months after vaccination. The CDR3 here is CASRVIYVDTGELFF. CDR3 nucleotides: TGTGCCAGCAGAGTCATTTATGTAGACACCGGGGAGCTGTTTTTT.